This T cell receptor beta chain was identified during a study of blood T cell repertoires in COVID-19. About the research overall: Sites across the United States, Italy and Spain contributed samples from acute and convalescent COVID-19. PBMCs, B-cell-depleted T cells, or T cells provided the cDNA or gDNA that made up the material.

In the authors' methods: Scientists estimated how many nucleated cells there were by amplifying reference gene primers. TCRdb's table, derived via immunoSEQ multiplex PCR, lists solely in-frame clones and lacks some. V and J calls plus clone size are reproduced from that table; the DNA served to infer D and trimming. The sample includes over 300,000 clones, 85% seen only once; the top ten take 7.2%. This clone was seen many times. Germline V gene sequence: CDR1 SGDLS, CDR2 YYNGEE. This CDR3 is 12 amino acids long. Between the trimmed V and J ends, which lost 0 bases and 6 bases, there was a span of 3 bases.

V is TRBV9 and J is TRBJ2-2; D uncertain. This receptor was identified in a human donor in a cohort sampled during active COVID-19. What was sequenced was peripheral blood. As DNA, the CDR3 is TGTGCCAGCAGCGTAGTAGCCGGGGAGCTGTTTTTT. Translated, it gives CASSVVAGELFF.